The rows below give T cell receptor beta chains drawn from one sample of a study of blood T cells in healthy people across ages. TCRdb reanalysed the 5' RACE reads using MiXCR and keeps one entry per CDR3 protein. The sample yields approximately 730,000 distinct CDR3 sequences, about 53% seen once. Material for sequencing was blood. The origin of the receptors is an elderly man in good health. The CDR3 runs from the conserved cysteine through the conserved F or W. The order of the fields is CDR3 DNA, CDR3 protein, J gene, V gene, D gene, clone size. D genes are given only for firm matches. Expanded clones get a size class; other rows say once, few or many, or leave the size out.

DNA: TGTGCCTGGAGCGGTGGGACGAGCAATCAGCCCCAGCATTTT; CDR3: CAWSGGTSNQPQHF; J: TRBJ1-5; V: TRBV30; D: NA; size: NA
DNA: TGCGCCAGCAGTCCCATAGGGACAGTCGGCTACAATGAGCAGTTCTTC; CDR3: CASSPIGTVGYNEQFF; J: TRBJ2-1; V: TRBV5-1; D: TRBD1; size: NA
DNA: TGTGCCAGCAAGGACCCATCCACCCCAGATACGCAGTATTTT; CDR3: CASKDPSTPDTQYF; J: TRBJ2-3; V: TRBV2; D: NA; size: few
DNA: TGTGCCAGCAGTTTAGGGGGGTTTACCAAAAACATTCAGTACTTC; CDR3: CASSLGGFTKNIQYF; J: TRBJ2-4; V: TRBV27; D: NA; size: NA
DNA: TGCAGTGCCCCCCCGGGACAGGGGAACTACGAGCAGTACTTC; CDR3: CSAPPGQGNYEQYF; J: TRBJ2-7; V: TRBV20-1; D: TRBD1; size: NA
DNA: TGTGCCAGCAGCCAAGATTCGTCGGGCAGATACGCGTATTTT; CDR3: CASSQDSSGRYAYF; J: TRBJ2-3; V: TRBV3-1; D: NA; size: few
DNA: TGTGCCAGCAGCCTTCGAACCGGGACAGGGATTTACGAGCAGTACTTC; CDR3: CASSLRTGTGIYEQYF; J: TRBJ2-7; V: TRBV3-1; D: TRBD1; size: NA
DNA: TGTGCCACCAGCAGGGGGACGTTGGGCTCCTACAATGAGCAGTTCTTC; CDR3: CATSRGTLGSYNEQFF; J: TRBJ2-1; V: TRBV15; D: NA; size: NA
DNA: TGTGCCATCAGTGAGGAGGTGGCTCCTGGGTATGGCTACACCTTC; CDR3: CAISEEVAPGYGYTF; J: TRBJ1-2; V: TRBV10-3; D: NA; size: NA
DNA: TGCGCCAGCAGCTTGGGGGGACTAGGCGATGAGCAGTTCTTC; CDR3: CASSLGGLGDEQFF; J: TRBJ2-1; V: TRBV5-1; D: TRBD2; size: NA
DNA: TGTGCCACCAGCCCCGAGAGGCTTCCCTCCTACGAGCAGTACTTC; CDR3: CATSPERLPSYEQYF; J: TRBJ2-7; V: TRBV15; D: NA; size: NA
DNA: TGTGCCAGCAGCCAAGAATCGGGGTACGAGCAGTACTTC; CDR3: CASSQESGYEQYF; J: TRBJ2-7; V: TRBV3-1; D: NA; size: few
DNA: TGCGTCAGCAGCTCAGCGGTGCCATCGCGGGAGGACCGGCGCGGCTACAAAAACATTCAGTACTTC; CDR3: CVSSSAVPSREDRRGYKNIQYF; J: TRBJ2-4; V: TRBV5-1; D: TRBD2; size: NA
DNA: TGTGCCAGCACCTCTCAGGGCGGTGCCAAAAACATTCAGTACTTC; CDR3: CASTSQGGAKNIQYF; J: TRBJ2-4; V: TRBV28; D: NA; size: NA
DNA: TGTGCCAGCAGCGAGGTGGGACAGGGAAGTTCACCCCTCCACTTT; CDR3: CASSEVGQGSSPLHF; J: TRBJ1-6; V: TRBV9; D: TRBD1; size: few
DNA: TGTGCCAGCAGCGTAGAGGCCGAGGGCCCAGAGACCCAGTACTTC; CDR3: CASSVEAEGPETQYF; J: TRBJ2-5; V: TRBV9; D: NA; size: NA
DNA: TGTGCCATCAGTGAGTCGAGCCGCTCCTACAATGAGCAGTTCTTC; CDR3: CAISESSRSYNEQFF; J: TRBJ2-1; V: TRBV10-3; D: NA; size: few
DNA: TGTGCCAGCACCCTTGGGGTCCCACTGCATTTT; CDR3: CASTLGVPLHF; J: TRBJ1-5; V: TRBV2; D: NA; size: NA
DNA: TGTGCCAGCAGTTTTTCGGGCACAGGGGTCTGCAATGAGCAGTTCTTC; CDR3: CASSFSGTGVCNEQFF; J: TRBJ2-1; V: TRBV27; D: TRBD1; size: NA
DNA: TGTGCCAGCAGTTTGTTTGTCGCGGGGTCGAACACTGAAGCTTTCTTT; CDR3: CASSLFVAGSNTEAFF; J: TRBJ1-1; V: TRBV28; D: NA; size: few
DNA: TGTGCCAGCAGCGAGGGACTAGCGGGAACCAATACGCAGTATTTT; CDR3: CASSEGLAGTNTQYF; J: TRBJ2-3; V: TRBV9; D: TRBD2; size: once
DNA: TGTGCCAGCAGTTTAAATGGTATTGGGACCCAGTACTTC; CDR3: CASSLNGIGTQYF; J: TRBJ2-5; V: TRBV27; D: NA; size: NA
DNA: TGCAGCGTTGGCCAGATCTTAGAGACCCAGTACTTC; CDR3: CSVGQILETQYF; J: TRBJ2-5; V: TRBV29-1; D: NA; size: NA
DNA: TGTGCCAGCAGTTCCGGACAGGTGGATTACGAGCAGTACTTC; CDR3: CASSSGQVDYEQYF; J: TRBJ2-7; V: TRBV13; D: TRBD1; size: NA
DNA: TGTGCCAGCAGCCCCCGGACAGGGGGTTTTTACAATGAGCAGTACTTC; CDR3: CASSPRTGGFYNEQYF; J: TRBJ2-7; V: TRBV27; D: TRBD1; size: NA
DNA: TGTGCCAGCAGCTCCCGGGGGGGGCTAGTCAATGAGCAGTTCTTC; CDR3: CASSSRGGLVNEQFF; J: TRBJ2-1; V: TRBV3-1; D: TRBD2; size: few
DNA: TGTGCCACCAGTGTTGGACAGGGGTTCGTCGATACGCAGTATTTT; CDR3: CATSVGQGFVDTQYF; J: TRBJ2-3; V: TRBV24-1; D: TRBD1; size: few
DNA: TGCGCCAGCAGCTCCAGAGGGGAGACTGAAGCTTTCTTT; CDR3: CASSSRGETEAFF; J: TRBJ1-1; V: TRBV5-1; D: NA; size: NA
DNA: TGTGCCAGCAGTACCGCGGGTGCGGGAGTTGGGGAGCTGTTTTTT; CDR3: CASSTAGAGVGELFF; J: TRBJ2-2; V: TRBV28; D: TRBD2; size: NA
DNA: TGCGCCAGCAGCTTGGTTGGCGGGAGACAAGACATGCAGTATTTT; CDR3: CASSLVGGRQDMQYF; J: TRBJ2-3; V: TRBV5-1; D: TRBD2; size: NA
DNA: TGTGCCAGCAGCCAAGATGGGGGTAGCCAAGAGACCCAGTACTTC; CDR3: CASSQDGGSQETQYF; J: TRBJ2-5; V: TRBV3-1; D: NA; size: few
DNA: TGTGCCATCAGGGACACTAGCGGGGCTGGGAATGAGCAGTTCTTC; CDR3: CAIRDTSGAGNEQFF; J: TRBJ2-1; V: TRBV10-3; D: TRBD2; size: few
DNA: TGTGCCAGCAGTTTTCGGGAAGGCACCGGGGAGCTGTTTTTT; CDR3: CASSFREGTGELFF; J: TRBJ2-2; V: TRBV28; D: NA; size: NA
DNA: TGTGCCAGCAGCTTGAACGAGGGGGCAGCTGAAGCTTTCTTT; CDR3: CASSLNEGAAEAFF; J: TRBJ1-1; V: TRBV7-6; D: TRBD1; size: NA
DNA: TGTGCCAGCAGTGAAAACGGGGCCCGGAAGGCAGATACGCAGTATTTT; CDR3: CASSENGARKADTQYF; J: TRBJ2-3; V: TRBV6-1; D: NA; size: NA
DNA: TGTGCCAGCAGCACTCCCGGACAGTCCCCTCGGAATGAGCAGTTCTTC; CDR3: CASSTPGQSPRNEQFF; J: TRBJ2-1; V: TRBV28; D: NA; size: few
DNA: TGTGCCAGCAGCGACCGACTAGCTGGACAAGAGACCCAGTACTTC; CDR3: CASSDRLAGQETQYF; J: TRBJ2-5; V: TRBV6-6; D: TRBD2; size: NA
DNA: TGCAGTGCCCCATCTTCTGGGCCTAAAGAGACCCAGTACTTC; CDR3: CSAPSSGPKETQYF; J: TRBJ2-5; V: TRBV20-1; D: NA; size: many
DNA: TGTGCCAGCAGTCCGGTTGGGGTAGGTAGCAATCAGCCCCAGCATTTT; CDR3: CASSPVGVGSNQPQHF; J: TRBJ1-5; V: TRBV27; D: NA; size: few
DNA: TGTGCCAGCCGCCCGCGGATAGGGCGCAATGAGCAGTTCTTC; CDR3: CASRPRIGRNEQFF; J: TRBJ2-1; V: TRBV11-2; D: NA; size: few
DNA: TGTGCCAGCAGTTACCTACCGGGGGCACCCCTTAGCAGTCAGCCCCAGCATTTT; CDR3: CASSYLPGAPLSSQPQHF; J: TRBJ1-5; V: TRBV6-5; D: NA; size: NA
DNA: TGTGCCAGCAGCGGATCCGTCCAGGGGCGCTCCTACAATGAGCAGTTCTTC; CDR3: CASSGSVQGRSYNEQFF; J: TRBJ2-1; V: TRBV9; D: NA; size: NA
DNA: TGCAGTGCTAGCGCCAGGAGGTCCTACAATGAGCAGTTCTTC; CDR3: CSASARRSYNEQFF; J: TRBJ2-1; V: TRBV20-1; D: NA; size: NA
DNA: TGTGCCAGCAGCTTAGTAGCAGGGGGAGCCTATGGCTACACCTTC; CDR3: CASSLVAGGAYGYTF; J: TRBJ1-2; V: TRBV7-2; D: TRBD1; size: few
DNA: TGTGCCACCAGTGATGGACTATCTGGGGCCAACGTCCTGACTTTC; CDR3: CATSDGLSGANVLTF; J: TRBJ2-6; V: TRBV24-1; D: NA; size: few
DNA: TGTGCCAGCAGCGTTGAACTAGCGGGGATCTACGAGCAGTACTTC; CDR3: CASSVELAGIYEQYF; J: TRBJ2-7; V: TRBV9; D: TRBD2; size: NA
DNA: TGTGCCAGCAGCCCAGGGGGCCACGGACCCATGAACACTGAAGCTTTCTTT; CDR3: CASSPGGHGPMNTEAFF; J: TRBJ1-1; V: TRBV11-3; D: TRBD1; size: NA
DNA: TGTGCCAGCAATCCACAGGAGTTTAGCAATCAGCCCCAGCATTTT; CDR3: CASNPQEFSNQPQHF; J: TRBJ1-5; V: TRBV7-9; D: NA; size: NA
DNA: TGTGCCAGCAGCTTGTATGCAGGGAAAGAGACCCAGTACTTC; CDR3: CASSLYAGKETQYF; J: TRBJ2-5; V: TRBV5-5; D: NA; size: few
DNA: TGTGCCATCAGGGAGACTAGCGGGAGGAGAGATACGCAGTATTTT; CDR3: CAIRETSGRRDTQYF; J: TRBJ2-3; V: TRBV10-3; D: TRBD2; size: NA
DNA: TGCAGTGCTAAGACGGGACAGAATAATAACTATGGCTACACCTTC; CDR3: CSAKTGQNNNYGYTF; J: TRBJ1-2; V: TRBV20-1; D: TRBD1; size: few
DNA: TGTGCCAGCAGCTTAGTTCAGGGGCAAGGCATTCAGTACTTC; CDR3: CASSLVQGQGIQYF; J: TRBJ2-4; V: TRBV7-2; D: NA; size: NA
DNA: TGTGCCAGCAGTGTACGTGGGGACGCTGAAGCTTTCTTT; CDR3: CASSVRGDAEAFF; J: TRBJ1-1; V: TRBV25-1; D: NA; size: few
DNA: TGTGCCAGCACCCTAAGCTGGCGGCCCTACGAGCAGTACTTC; CDR3: CASTLSWRPYEQYF; J: TRBJ2-7; V: TRBV14; D: NA; size: NA
DNA: TGTGCCACCAGTGCCTCCACTTCCGGGACTAGCGGCTATGAGCAGTTCTTC; CDR3: CATSASTSGTSGYEQFF; J: TRBJ2-1; V: TRBV24-1; D: TRBD2; size: NA
DNA: TGCAGTGCTAGGTGGTTAGGGGACAACACTGAAGCTTTCTTT; CDR3: CSARWLGDNTEAFF; J: TRBJ1-1; V: TRBV20-1; D: NA; size: NA
DNA: TGCAGTGTTAGAGAGGGGACTTCGAGGGGGGATGAGCAGTTCTTC; CDR3: CSVREGTSRGDEQFF; J: TRBJ2-1; V: TRBV20-1; D: NA; size: once
DNA: TGCAGTGCTAGTTTCCGGCCCAGGACTTCCTACGAGCAGTACTTC; CDR3: CSASFRPRTSYEQYF; J: TRBJ2-7; V: TRBV20-1; D: NA; size: NA
DNA: TGTGCCAGCAGCCCAGGACATCTAAATGAGCAGTTCTTC; CDR3: CASSPGHLNEQFF; J: TRBJ2-1; V: TRBV13; D: NA; size: NA
DNA: TGTGCCAGCAGCGAAACGGGGAGGACCAAAAACATTCAGTACTTC; CDR3: CASSETGRTKNIQYF; J: TRBJ2-4; V: TRBV5-5; D: NA; size: NA